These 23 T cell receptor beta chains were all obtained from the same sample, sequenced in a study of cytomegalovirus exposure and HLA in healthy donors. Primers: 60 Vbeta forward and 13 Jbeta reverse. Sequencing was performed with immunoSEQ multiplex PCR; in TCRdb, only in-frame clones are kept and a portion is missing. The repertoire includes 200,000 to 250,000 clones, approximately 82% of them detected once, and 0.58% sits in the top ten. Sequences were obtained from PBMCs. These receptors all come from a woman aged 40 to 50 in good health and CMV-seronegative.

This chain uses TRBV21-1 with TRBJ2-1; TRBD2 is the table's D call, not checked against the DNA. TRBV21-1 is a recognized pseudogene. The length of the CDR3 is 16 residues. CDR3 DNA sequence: TGTGCCAGCAGCAAAGTTCGGGGAATAGGCTACAATGAGCAGTTCTTC. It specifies CASSKVRGIGYNEQFF.

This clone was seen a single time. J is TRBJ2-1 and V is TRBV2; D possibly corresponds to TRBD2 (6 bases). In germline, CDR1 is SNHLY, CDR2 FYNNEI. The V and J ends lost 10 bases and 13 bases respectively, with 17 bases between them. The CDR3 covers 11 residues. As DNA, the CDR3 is TGTGCCACCAGATATAGCGGAGAACAGTTCTTC. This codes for CATRYSGEQFF. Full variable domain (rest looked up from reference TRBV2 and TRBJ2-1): EPEVTQTPSHQVTQMGQEVILRCVPISNHLYFYWYRQILGQKVEFLVSFYNNEISEKSEIFDDQFSVERPDGSNFTLKIRSTKLEDSAMYFCATRYSGEQFFGPGTRLTVL.

As DNA, the CDR3 is TGCGCCAGCAGACTCACAGGGGGCGCGGACTATGGCTACACCTTC. Its translation is CASRLTGGADYGYTF. The gene calls are TRBV5-1 and TRBJ1-2; 9 nucleotides line up with TRBD1. J gave up 3 bases and V 5 bases, and 8 bases lay outside the gene matches. This CDR3 is 15 amino acids long. Germline V gene lookup returns CDR1 SGHRS and CDR2 YFSETQ.

For the CDR3, the DNA is TGCGCCAGCAGCAGCGTCGAGAGGGCGCTGTTTTTT. It is translated as CASSSVERALFF. The V gene is TRBV4-3, the J gene TRBJ2-2, with D perhaps TRBD2 (5 bases). CDR3 length: 12 amino acids. Germline lookup yields CDR1 LGHNA and CDR2 YSLEER. The ends were cut back, 5 bases at V and 13 bases at J, with 14 bases in the middle.

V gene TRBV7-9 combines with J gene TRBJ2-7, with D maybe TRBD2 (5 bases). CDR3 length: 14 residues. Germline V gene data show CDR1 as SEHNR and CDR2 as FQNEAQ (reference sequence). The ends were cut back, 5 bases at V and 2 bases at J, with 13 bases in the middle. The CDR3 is CASSTRGPTYEQYF. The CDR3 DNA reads TGTGCCAGCAGCACTAGAGGGCCTACCTACGAGCAGTACTTC. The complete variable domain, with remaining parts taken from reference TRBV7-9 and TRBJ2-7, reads DTGVSQNPRHKITKRGQNVTFRCDPISEHNRLYWYRQTLGQGPEFLTYFQNEAQLEKSRLLSDRFSAERPKGSFSTLEIQRTEQGDSAMYLCASSTRGPTYEQYFGPGTRLTVT.

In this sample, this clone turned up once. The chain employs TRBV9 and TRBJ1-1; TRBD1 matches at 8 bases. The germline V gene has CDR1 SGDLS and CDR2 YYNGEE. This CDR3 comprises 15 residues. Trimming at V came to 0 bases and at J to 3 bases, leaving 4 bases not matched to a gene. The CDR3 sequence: CASSVEGQGYTEAFF. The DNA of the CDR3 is TGTGCCAGCAGCGTAGAAGGACAGGGTTACACTGAAGCTTTCTTT.

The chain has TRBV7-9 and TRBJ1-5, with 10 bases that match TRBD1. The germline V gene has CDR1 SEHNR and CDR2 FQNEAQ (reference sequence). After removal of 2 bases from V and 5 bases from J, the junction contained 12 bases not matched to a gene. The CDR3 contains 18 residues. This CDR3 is CASSLLSPGTGADQPQHF. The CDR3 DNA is TGTGCCAGCAGCTTATTGTCGCCTGGGACAGGGGCGGATCAGCCCCAGCATTTT. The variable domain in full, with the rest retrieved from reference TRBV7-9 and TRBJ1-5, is DTGVSQNPRHKITKRGQNVTFRCDPISEHNRLYWYRQTLGQGPEFLTYFQNEAQLEKSRLLSDRFSAERPKGSFSTLEIQRTEQGDSAMYLCASSLLSPGTGADQPQHFGDGTRLSIL.

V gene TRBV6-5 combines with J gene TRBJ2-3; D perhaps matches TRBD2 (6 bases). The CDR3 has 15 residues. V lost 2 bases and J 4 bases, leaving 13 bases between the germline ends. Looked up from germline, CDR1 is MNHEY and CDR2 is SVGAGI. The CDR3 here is CASSYGAGPPDTQYF. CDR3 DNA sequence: TGTGCCAGCAGTTACGGGGCGGGGCCCCCAGATACGCAGTATTTT.

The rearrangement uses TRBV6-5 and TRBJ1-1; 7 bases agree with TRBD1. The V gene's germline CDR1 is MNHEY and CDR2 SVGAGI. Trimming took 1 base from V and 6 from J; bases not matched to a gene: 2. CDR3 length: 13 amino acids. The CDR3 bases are TGTGCCAGCAGTTACTTAGGGGGCTCTGAAGCTTTCTTT. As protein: CASSYLGGSEAFF.

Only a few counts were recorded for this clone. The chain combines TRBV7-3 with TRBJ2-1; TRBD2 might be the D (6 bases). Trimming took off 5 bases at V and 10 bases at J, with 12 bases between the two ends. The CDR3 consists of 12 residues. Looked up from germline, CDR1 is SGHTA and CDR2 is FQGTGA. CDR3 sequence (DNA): TGTGCCAGCAGCAATCCGGGACTCGAGCAGTTCTTC. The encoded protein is CASSNPGLEQFF.

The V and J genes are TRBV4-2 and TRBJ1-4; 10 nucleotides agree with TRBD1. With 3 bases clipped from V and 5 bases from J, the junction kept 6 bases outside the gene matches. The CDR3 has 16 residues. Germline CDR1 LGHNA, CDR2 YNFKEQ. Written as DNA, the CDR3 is TGTGCCAGCAGCCAGAATTCGGGACAGGGGAATGAAAAACTGTTTTTT. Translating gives CASSQNSGQGNEKLFF.

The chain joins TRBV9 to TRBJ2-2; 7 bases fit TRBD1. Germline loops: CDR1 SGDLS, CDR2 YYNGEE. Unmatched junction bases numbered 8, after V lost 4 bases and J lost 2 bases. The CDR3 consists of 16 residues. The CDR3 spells CASSPRGDSNTGELFF. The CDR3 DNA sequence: TGTGCCAGCAGCCCGCGTGGGGACAGCAACACCGGGGAGCTGTTTTTT.

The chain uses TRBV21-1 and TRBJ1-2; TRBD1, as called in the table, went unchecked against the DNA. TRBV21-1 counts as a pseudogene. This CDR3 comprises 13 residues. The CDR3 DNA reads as TGTGCCAGCAGCAAAGAACAGGCCTATGGCTACACCTTC. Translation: CASSKEQAYGYTF.

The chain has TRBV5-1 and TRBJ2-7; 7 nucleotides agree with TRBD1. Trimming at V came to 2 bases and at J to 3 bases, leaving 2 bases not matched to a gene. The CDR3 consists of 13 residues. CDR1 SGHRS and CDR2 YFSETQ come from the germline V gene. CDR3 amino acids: CASSFAGGYEQYF. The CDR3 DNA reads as TGCGCCAGCAGCTTCGCAGGGGGCTACGAGCAGTACTTC.

The CDR3 loop reads CASSFGGNQETQYF. For the CDR3, the DNA is TGTGCCAGCAGCTTCGGGGGGAACCAAGAGACCCAGTACTTC. The chain has TRBV7-2 and TRBJ2-5; 7 nucleotides match TRBD2. Looked up from germline, CDR1 is SGHTA and CDR2 is FQGNSA. V was clipped by 3 bases and J by 0 bases; unmatched bases: 1. The CDR3 extends over 14 amino acids.

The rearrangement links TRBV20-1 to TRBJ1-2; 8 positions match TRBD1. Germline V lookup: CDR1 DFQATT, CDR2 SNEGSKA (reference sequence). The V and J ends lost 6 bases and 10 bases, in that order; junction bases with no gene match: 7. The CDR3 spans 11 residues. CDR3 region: CSARTGSDYTF. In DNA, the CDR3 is TGCAGTGCCCGGACAGGGTCGGACTACACCTTC.

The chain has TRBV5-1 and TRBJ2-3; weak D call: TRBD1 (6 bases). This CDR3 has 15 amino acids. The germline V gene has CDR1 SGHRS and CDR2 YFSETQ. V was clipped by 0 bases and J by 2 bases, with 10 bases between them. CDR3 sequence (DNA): TGCGCCAGCAGCTTGGGGGGGCCACCCACAGATACGCAGTATTTT. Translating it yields CASSLGGPPTDTQYF.

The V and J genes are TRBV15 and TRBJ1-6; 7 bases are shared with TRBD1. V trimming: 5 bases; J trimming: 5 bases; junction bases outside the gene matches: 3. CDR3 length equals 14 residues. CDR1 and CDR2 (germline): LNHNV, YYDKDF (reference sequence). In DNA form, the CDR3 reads TGTGCCACCAGCTCCGGGACAGATAATTCACCCCTCCACTTT. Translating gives CATSSGTDNSPLHF.

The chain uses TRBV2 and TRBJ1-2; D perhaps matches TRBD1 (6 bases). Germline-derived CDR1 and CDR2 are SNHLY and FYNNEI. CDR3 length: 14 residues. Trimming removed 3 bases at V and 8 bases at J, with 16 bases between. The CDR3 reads CASSEFLGAQGYTF. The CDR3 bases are TGTGCCAGCAGTGAGTTTCTGGGGGCGCAGGGCTACACCTTC.

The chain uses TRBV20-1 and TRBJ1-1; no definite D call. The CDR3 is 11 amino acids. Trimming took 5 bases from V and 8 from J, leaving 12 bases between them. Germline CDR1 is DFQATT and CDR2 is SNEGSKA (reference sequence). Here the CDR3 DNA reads TGCAGTGCTGGAAGACTGGCCGAAGCTTTCTTT. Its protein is CSAGRLAEAFF.

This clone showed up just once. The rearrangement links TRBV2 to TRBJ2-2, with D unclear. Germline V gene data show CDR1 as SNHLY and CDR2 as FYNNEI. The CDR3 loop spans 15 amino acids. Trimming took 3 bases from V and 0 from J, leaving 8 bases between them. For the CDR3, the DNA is TGTGCCAGCAGTGATTCGGGTACGAACACCGGGGAGCTGTTTTTT. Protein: CASSDSGTNTGELFF.

The CDR3 sequence: CASSPQGGDQPQHF. The DNA of the CDR3 is TGCGCCAGCAGCCCACAGGGGGGGGATCAGCCCCAGCATTTT. The V and J genes are TRBV5-1 and TRBJ1-5; 8 nucleotides match TRBD1. Per the germline V gene, CDR1 is SGHRS and CDR2 is YFSETQ. The CDR3 extends over 14 amino acids. V trimming: 4 bases; J trimming: 5 bases; junction bases outside the gene matches: 5.

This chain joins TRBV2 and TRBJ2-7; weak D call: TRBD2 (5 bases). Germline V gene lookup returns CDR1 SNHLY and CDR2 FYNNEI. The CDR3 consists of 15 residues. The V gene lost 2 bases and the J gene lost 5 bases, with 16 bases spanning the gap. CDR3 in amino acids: CASSENPGISHEQYF. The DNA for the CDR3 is TGTGCCAGCAGTGAAAATCCCGGGATATCCCACGAGCAGTACTTC.